This T cell receptor beta chain comes out of a study of blood T cell repertoires in COVID-19. Study at large: Acute and convalescent COVID-19 specimens originated in the United States, Italy and Spain. Nucleic acid was either cDNA or gDNA, and it came from T cells, B-cell-depleted T cells, or PBMCs.

Original methodology: Estimation of nucleated cell counts was performed using reference gene primer amplification. Sequencing was performed with immunoSEQ multiplex PCR; in TCRdb, only in-frame clones are kept and a portion is missing. V, J and clone size are taken as reported in that table, and D and trimming were inferred from the DNA itself. In the table there are approximately 250,000 clones, around nine tenths of which are singletons. The CDR3 covers 13 residues. Trimming left V 7 bases short and J 9 bases short, with 16 bases between. In germline, CDR1 is LNHDA, CDR2 SQIVND (reference sequence).

Specimen: peripheral blood. V usage is TRBV19 and J usage is TRBJ1-5, with no clear D. This TCR came from a middle-aged man with active or convalescent COVID-19. The CDR3 loop reads CASTPEGRGPQHF. As DNA, the CDR3 is TGTGCCAGTACCCCAGAGGGTAGAGGGCCCCAGCATTTT.